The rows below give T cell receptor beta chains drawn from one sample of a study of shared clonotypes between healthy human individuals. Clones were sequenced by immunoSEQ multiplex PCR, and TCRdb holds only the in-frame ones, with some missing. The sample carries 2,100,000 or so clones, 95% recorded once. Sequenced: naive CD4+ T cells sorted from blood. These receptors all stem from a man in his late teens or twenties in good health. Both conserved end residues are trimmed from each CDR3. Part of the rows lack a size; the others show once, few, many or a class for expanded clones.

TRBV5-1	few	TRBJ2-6	ASSLEGAGANVLT
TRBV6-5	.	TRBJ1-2	ASRRAGGVDYGYT
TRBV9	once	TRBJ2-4	ASSVATGAKNIQY
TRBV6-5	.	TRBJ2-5	ASSYSGTGQETQY
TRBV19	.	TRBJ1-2	ASSTTGFGYT
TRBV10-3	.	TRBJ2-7	AIMEGYEQY
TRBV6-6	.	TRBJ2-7	ASSYDGQGAYEQY
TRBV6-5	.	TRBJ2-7	ASRTTGYEQY
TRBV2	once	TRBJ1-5	ASSRQGDNQPQH
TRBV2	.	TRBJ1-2	ASTTQGGQGFFGGYT
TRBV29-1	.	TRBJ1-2	SVEVDTRYGYT
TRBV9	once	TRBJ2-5	ASSLTGTTPQETQY
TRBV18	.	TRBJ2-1	ASSRSVVTSGSYNEQF
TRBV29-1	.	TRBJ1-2	SAPGGPNGYT
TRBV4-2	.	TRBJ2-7	ASSHRLAGPYEQY
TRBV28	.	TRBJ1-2	ASTLQGGGGYT